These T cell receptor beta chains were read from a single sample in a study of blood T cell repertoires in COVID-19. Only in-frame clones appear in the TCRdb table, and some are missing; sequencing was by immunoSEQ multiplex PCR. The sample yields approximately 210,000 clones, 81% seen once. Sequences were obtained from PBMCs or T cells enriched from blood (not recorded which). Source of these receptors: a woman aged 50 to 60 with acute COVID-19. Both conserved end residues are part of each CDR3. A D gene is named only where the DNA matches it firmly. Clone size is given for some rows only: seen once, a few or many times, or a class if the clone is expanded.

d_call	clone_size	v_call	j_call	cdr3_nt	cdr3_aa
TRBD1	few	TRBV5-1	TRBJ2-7	TGCGCCAGCAGCTTGGGGGACAGCAGATTCTACGAGCAGTACTTC	CASSLGDSRFYEQYF
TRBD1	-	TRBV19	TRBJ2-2	TGTGCCAGTAGAGATAGACAGGGGAACACCGGGGAGCTGTTTTTT	CASRDRQGNTGELFF
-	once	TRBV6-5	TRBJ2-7	TGTGCCAGCAGCCACAAAGCGATATCCGAGCAGTACTTC	CASSHKAISEQYF
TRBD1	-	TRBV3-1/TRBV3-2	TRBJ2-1	TGTGCCAGCAGCCAAGATCCTGCACAGGGGGCCAGGTACAATGAGCAGTTCTTC	CASSQDPAQGARYNEQFF
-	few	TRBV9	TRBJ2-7	TGTGCCAGCAGCGTAGGTGGGACTTCCCACTACGAGCAGTACTTC	CASSVGGTSHYEQYF
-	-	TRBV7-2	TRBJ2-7	TGTGCCAGCAGCCACCGGAGGGGGGGCGGGGCCCCCTACGAGCAGTACTTC	CASSHRRGGGAPYEQYF
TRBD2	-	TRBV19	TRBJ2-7	TGTGCCAGTAGCAGGACTAGCGGGAGTTACGAGCAGTACTTC	CASSRTSGSYEQYF
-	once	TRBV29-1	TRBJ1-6	TGCAGCGTCGGACAGACCTATAATTCACCCCTCCACTTT	CSVGQTYNSPLHF
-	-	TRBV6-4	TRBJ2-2	TGTGCCAGCAGAGCGACAGGTGACACCGGGGAGCTGTTTTTT	CASRATGDTGELFF
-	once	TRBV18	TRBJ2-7	TGTGCCAGCTCACTCTCAGGGACAAAGTACGAGCAGTACTTC	CASSLSGTKYEQYF
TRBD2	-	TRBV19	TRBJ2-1	TGTGCCAGTAGTCGCGGGGGAGGTAGGGATGCGGATGAGCAGTTCTTC	CASSRGGGRDADEQFF
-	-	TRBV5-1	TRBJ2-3	TGCGCCAGCAGCTTCGGGGGAAGCCGCACAGATACGCAGTATTTT	CASSFGGSRTDTQYF
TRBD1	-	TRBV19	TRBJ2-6	TGTGCCAGTAGTCTCACAGGGGGCTACAGTGGGGCCAACGTCCTGACTTTC	CASSLTGGYSGANVLTF
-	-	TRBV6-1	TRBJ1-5	TGTGCCAGCAGTGAAGCGCTAGAACAGCCCCAGCATTTT	CASSEALEQPQHF
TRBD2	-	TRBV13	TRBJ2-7	TGTGCCAGCAGCTCCAGAAGCGGGGGAGGCTACGAGCAGTACTTC	CASSSRSGGGYEQYF
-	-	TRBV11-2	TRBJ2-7	TGTGCCAGCAGCTTAGCTCAGGTAGTTAACGAGCAGTACTTC	CASSLAQVVNEQYF
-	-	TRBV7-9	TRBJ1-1	TGTGCCAGCAGCATTCAGGGAAACACTGAAGCTTTCTTT	CASSIQGNTEAFF
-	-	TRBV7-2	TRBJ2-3	TGTGCCAGCAGAGATCAGGTTACGCAGTATTTT	CASRDQVTQYF
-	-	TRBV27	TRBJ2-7	TGTGCCAGCAGAGGGAGGACAGGAGTTAACTACGAGCAGTACTTC	CASRGRTGVNYEQYF
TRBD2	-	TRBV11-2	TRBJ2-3	TGTGCCAGCAGCTTAATCGGGGGGTCCCCAGATACGCAGTATTTT	CASSLIGGSPDTQYF
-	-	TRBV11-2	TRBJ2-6	TGTGCCAGCAGCTCCCTAGCGTTTGGGGCCAACGTCCTGACTTTC	CASSSLAFGANVLTF
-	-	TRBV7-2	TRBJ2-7	TGTGCCAGCAGCGGGGCGCCTAGCGCATCCTACGAGCAGTACTTC	CASSGAPSASYEQYF
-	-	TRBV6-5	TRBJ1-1	TGTGCCAGCGGTCAGGGGACTGAAGCTTTCTTT	CASGQGTEAFF
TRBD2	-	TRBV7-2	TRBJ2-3	TGTGCCAGCAGCTCAAAACTAGCGGGGGGGCCAGATACGCAGTATTTT	CASSSKLAGGPDTQYF
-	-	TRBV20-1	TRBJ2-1	TGCAGTGCTAGAGGCGATCAGTTCTTC	CSARGDQFF
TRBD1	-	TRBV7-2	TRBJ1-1	TGTGCCAGCAGCTTCGCAGGGGGCCCCACTGAAGCTTTCTTT	CASSFAGGPTEAFF
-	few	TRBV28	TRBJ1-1	TGTGCCAGCAGTCAAAACGACAGGACAAAGGGAGCTTTCTTT	CASSQNDRTKGAFF
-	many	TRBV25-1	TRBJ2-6	TGTGCCAGCAGTGACCTACCTGGGGCCAACGTCCTGACTTTC	CASSDLPGANVLTF
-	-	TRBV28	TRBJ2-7	TGTGCCAGCAGTTTTGGGGGGAGTCTCGAGCAGTACTTC	CASSFGGSLEQYF
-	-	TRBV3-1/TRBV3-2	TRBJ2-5	TGTGCCAGCAGCCAATTGGGAGGAAAAGAGACCCAGTACTTC	CASSQLGGKETQYF
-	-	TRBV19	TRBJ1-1	TGTGCCAGTAGTATAGGACAGGATGAAGCTTTCTTT	CASSIGQDEAFF
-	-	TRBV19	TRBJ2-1	TGTGCCAGTAGTATAGGGGGGACAATCAGGGATGAGCAGTTCTTC	CASSIGGTIRDEQFF
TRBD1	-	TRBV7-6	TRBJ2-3	TGTGCCAGCAGCAAGGGACAGCCTAGCACAGATACGCAGTATTTT	CASSKGQPSTDTQYF
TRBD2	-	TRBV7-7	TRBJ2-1	TGTGCCAGCAGCCCGGCGGGACTAGGGTACAATGAGCAGTTCTTC	CASSPAGLGYNEQFF
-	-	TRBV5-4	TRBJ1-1	TGTGCCAGCAGCAGTACAGTGAACACTGAAGCTTTCTTT	CASSSTVNTEAFF
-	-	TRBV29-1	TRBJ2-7	TGCAGCGTTGACAGGGAGGCTACCGACGAGCAGTACTTC	CSVDREATDEQYF
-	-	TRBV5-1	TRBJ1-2	TGCGCCAGCAGCCCCGGACAGTATGGCTACACCTTC	CASSPGQYGYTF
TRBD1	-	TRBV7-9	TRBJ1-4	TGTGCCAGCAGCTTACTCACAGGGGGGAATGAAAAACTGTTTTTT	CASSLLTGGNEKLFF
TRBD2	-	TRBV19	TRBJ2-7	TGTGCCAGTAGTTTTAGCGGGGGCTACGAGCAGTACTTC	CASSFSGGYEQYF
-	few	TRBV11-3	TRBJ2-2	TGTGCCAGCAGCTTATTAGCGACCGGCGGGGAGCTGTTTTTT	CASSLLATGGELFF
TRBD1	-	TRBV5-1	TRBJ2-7	TGCGCCAGCAGCCGGGACAGGGGGGCCTACGAGCAGTACTTC	CASSRDRGAYEQYF
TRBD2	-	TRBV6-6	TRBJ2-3	TGTGCCAGCAGACGAAGCGGGGGAGGTATTCGTACAGATACGCAGTATTTT	CASRRSGGGIRTDTQYF
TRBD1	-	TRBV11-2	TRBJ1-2	TGTGCCAGCAGCTCCAATCCCCGGACAGGGTGGACGGGTGGCTACACCTTC	CASSSNPRTGWTGGYTF
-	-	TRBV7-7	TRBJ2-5	TGTGCTAGCAGCTTAAACACCCTAGGTGATGTGACCCAGTACTTC	CASSLNTLGDVTQYF
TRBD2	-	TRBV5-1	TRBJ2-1	TGCGCCAGCAGCTTTGGACTAGCGGAAACCTCCTACAATGAGCAGTTCTTC	CASSFGLAETSYNEQFF
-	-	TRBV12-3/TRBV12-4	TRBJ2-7	TGTGCCAGCAGCATAGCCTACGAGCAGTACTTC	CASSIAYEQYF
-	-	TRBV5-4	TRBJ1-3	TGTGCCAGCAGCTTGGCCTCCTACTCTGGAAACACCATATATTTT	CASSLASYSGNTIYF
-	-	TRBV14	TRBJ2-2	TGTGCCAGCAGCCAAGGGAGGACCGCGAACACCGGGGAGCTGTTTTTT	CASSQGRTANTGELFF
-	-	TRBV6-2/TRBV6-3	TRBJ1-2	TGTGCCAGCAGTTACGGGGGGACCTATGGCTACACCTTC	CASSYGGTYGYTF
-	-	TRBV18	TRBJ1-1	TGTGCCAGCTCACCAATCGGAGGGAACACTGAAGCTTTCTTT	CASSPIGGNTEAFF
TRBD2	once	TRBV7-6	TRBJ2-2	TGTGCCAGCAGCTTAGTTACGGGACTAGCGGGAGGCGGGGAGCTGTTTTTT	CASSLVTGLAGGGELFF
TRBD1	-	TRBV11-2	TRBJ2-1	TGTGCCAGCAGCTACGACGAACACCGGGACAGGTCAAGGAATGAGCAGTTCTTC	CASSYDEHRDRSRNEQFF
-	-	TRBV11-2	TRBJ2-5	TGTGCCAGCAGCCACGCCCGGGAGAAGTACCAAGAGACCCAGTACTTC	CASSHAREKYQETQYF
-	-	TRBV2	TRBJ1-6	TGTGCCAGCAGTTATACTAAATATAATTCACCCCTCCACTTT	CASSYTKYNSPLHF
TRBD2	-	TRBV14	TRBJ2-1	TGTGCCAGCAGGCCGGGAGGGGTCAATGAGCAGTTCTTC	CASRPGGVNEQFF
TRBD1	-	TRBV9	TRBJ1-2	TGTGCCAGCAGCGTCGTCGACAGGGCTGGCTACACCTTC	CASSVVDRAGYTF
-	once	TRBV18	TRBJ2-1	TGTGCCAGCTCACCAGAGAAACAGGTTTACAATGAGCAGTTCTTC	CASSPEKQVYNEQFF